A single sample is the source of the 17 T cell receptor beta chains below, sequenced in a study of blood T cell repertoires in COVID-19. Assay: immunoSEQ multiplex PCR; the TCRdb copy retains only in-frame clones and omits some. The data show fewer than 450,000 clones, approximately 87% seen once. Sequences were obtained from peripheral blood. The receptors derive from a woman between 50 and 59 years old with COVID-19, enrolled during active disease.

On this clone: One end of the junction is discordant with germline, which a read error may explain. The J gene is TRBJ1-2, the V gene TRBV5-8; D not certain. Germline assignment: CDR1 SGHTS and CDR2 YDEGEE. This CDR3 spans 11 amino acids. CDR3 nucleotide sequence: TGTGCCAGCAGCTTATCCATAACAGCTCGGTTC. This codes for CASSLSITARF. Using reference TRBV5-8 and TRBJ1-2 for the parts outside the CDR3, the full variable domain is EAGVTQSPTHLIKTRGQQATLRCSPISGHTSVYWYQQALGLGLQFLLWYDEGEERNRGNFPPRFSGRQFPNYSSELNVNALELEDSALYLCASSLSITARFGSGTRLTVV.

This clone is a singleton in its sample. The chain has TRBV5-5 and TRBJ1-1; no firm D call. The length of the CDR3 is 14 residues. V gave up 1 base and J gave up 3 bases, with 10 bases separating them. In germline, CDR1 is SGHKS, CDR2 YYEKEE (reference sequence). The chain's CDR3 is CASSLRRLYTEAFF. The CDR3 DNA follows: TGTGCCAGCAGCTTGAGGCGGCTTTACACTGAAGCTTTCTTT. Using reference TRBV5-5 and TRBJ1-1 for the parts outside the CDR3, the full variable domain is DAGVTQSPTHLIKTRGQQVTLRCSPISGHKSVSWYQQVLGQGPQFIFQYYEKEERGRGNFPDRFSARQFPNYSSELNVNALLLGDSALYLCASSLRRLYTEAFFGQGTRLTVV.

The table lists this clone with a count of one. V gene TRBV19 combines with J gene TRBJ2-6; 7 bases line up with TRBD1. V shed 3 bases and J 3 bases; nucleotides not matched to a gene: 5. CDR3 length: 16 residues. CDR1 and CDR2 (germline): LNHDA, SQIVND (reference sequence). CDR3 nucleotides: TGTGCCAGTAGTATGATAGGGGGCGGTGGGGCCAACGTCCTGACTTTC. Its protein product is CASSMIGGGGANVLTF.

This clone appeared once. The V call is TRBV3-1 (or the pseudogene TRBV3-2), the J call TRBJ2-7; a weak D match, TRBD2 (6 bases). Germline V gives CDR1 LGHDT, CDR2 YNNKEL (reference sequence). The V end lost 2 bases, the J end lost 7 bases, and 18 bases lay between the germline ends. The CDR3 is 15 residues long. This chain's CDR3 is CASSQTAGRAGEQYF. The CDR3 nucleotides are TGTGCCAGCAGCCAAACCGCTGGGAGAGCGGGTGAGCAGTACTTC.

This sequence joins TRBV28 and TRBJ1-1; TRBD1 agrees at 7 bases. V shed 6 bases and J 2 bases; nucleotides not matched to a gene: 6. The CDR3 length is 14 residues. Germline CDR1 and CDR2: MDHEN and SYDVKM. DNA for the CDR3: TGTGCCAGCAGGTCCTACAGGGGAAACACTGAAGCTTTCTTT. Translation gives CASRSYRGNTEAFF.

This rearrangement joins TRBV19 to TRBJ1-1; D is perhaps TRBD1 (6 bases). Deletions cut 6 bases from V and 2 bases from J, with 13 bases between. This CDR3 contains 14 residues. Looked up from germline, CDR1 is LNHDA and CDR2 is SQIVND (reference sequence). This CDR3 reads CASSKRDTNTEAFF. Written as DNA, the CDR3 is TGTGCCAGTAGCAAAAGGGACACCAACACTGAAGCTTTCTTT.

The chain links TRBV5-6 to TRBJ2-7; TRBD2 aligns across 8 bases. The CDR3 runs 16 residues. Germline-derived CDR1 and CDR2 are SGHDT and YYEEEE. V was clipped by 3 bases and J by 3 bases; unmatched bases: 11. CDR3 bases: TGTGCCAGCAGCTGGTTAGCGGGACCCGACCTCTACGAGCAGTACTTC. It is translated as CASSWLAGPDLYEQYF.

This chain links TRBV7-9 with TRBJ2-3; D is uncertain. Germline loops: CDR1 SEHNR, CDR2 FQNEAQ (reference sequence). The CDR3 extends over 14 amino acids. Trimming took 4 bases from V and 4 from J, leaving 12 bases between them. Here the CDR3 reads CASSSVLPSDTQYF. The CDR3 DNA sequence: TGTGCCAGCAGCTCAGTCTTACCATCAGATACGCAGTATTTT.

The chain joins TRBV19 to TRBJ2-2; tentative D call: TRBD1 (5 bases). The CDR3 loop spans 14 amino acids. Germline V gene sequence: CDR1 LNHDA, CDR2 SQIVND (reference sequence). The V and J ends lost 9 bases and 0 bases respectively, with 11 bases between them. Here the CDR3 DNA reads TGTGCCAGCGATCGACAGCCGAACACCGGGGAGCTGTTTTTT. Translated, it gives CASDRQPNTGELFF.

This sequence joins TRBV12-5 and TRBJ1-2; 7 nucleotides align to TRBD1. Germline V lookup: CDR1 LGHNT, CDR2 FRNRAP. The CDR3 is made up of 15 amino acids. The V gene end was trimmed by 5 bases and the J gene end by 2 bases; junction bases not matched to a gene: 8. The CDR3 nucleotides are TGTGCTAGTGGTCCTCGGACAGGAACCAACTATGGCTACACCTTC. Its protein is CASGPRTGTNYGYTF.

This clone was counted only a few times. The chain uses TRBV29-1 and TRBJ1-1; 7 bases line up with TRBD1. The CDR3 is 14 residues long. With 7 bases clipped from V and 0 bases from J, the junction kept 8 bases outside the gene matches. CDR1 SQVTM and CDR2 ANQGSEA come from the germline V gene. CDR3 nucleotide sequence: TGCAGCGGCCGAACAGGGGCGCTGAACACTGAAGCTTTCTTT. It encodes CSGRTGALNTEAFF.

The gene calls are TRBV6-4 and TRBJ2-7; a possible D gene is TRBD2 (6 bases). Trimming took off 2 bases at V and 6 bases at J, with 14 bases between the two ends. Germline V gene data show CDR1 as MRHNA and CDR2 as SNTAGT. This CDR3 is built from 14 residues. In DNA form, the CDR3 reads TGTGCCAGCAGTGACCCTAGCGCCCTGGGCGAGCAGTACTTC. This translates into CASSDPSALGEQYF.

This chain links TRBV25-1 with TRBJ2-7; D call uncertain. V lost 1 base and J 2 bases, leaving 15 bases between the germline ends. Germline V gene lookup returns CDR1 MGHDK and CDR2 SYGVNS. CDR3 length: 16 amino acids. DNA for the CDR3: TGTGCCAGCAGTGAATTACGTACACTATACCCCTACGAGCAGTACTTC. It specifies CASSELRTLYPYEQYF.

The chain is built from TRBV9 and TRBJ1-6; TRBD1 agrees at 9 bases. V lost 4 bases and J lost 7; bases outside the gene matches: 3. Germline CDR1 SGDLS, CDR2 YYNGEE. The CDR3 has 14 residues. The CDR3 loop reads CASSLDRGNSPLHF. CDR3 nucleotides: TGTGCCAGCAGCCTCGACAGGGGGAATTCACCCCTCCACTTT.

This chain links TRBV19 with TRBJ2-7, with TRBD1 matching over 7 bases. Losses at the gene ends were 5 bases for V and 4 bases for J; bases not matched to a gene: 5. CDR3 size: 13 residues. Per germline, CDR1 LNHDA and CDR2 SQIVND (reference sequence). The CDR3 DNA reads as TGTGCCAGTAGTGACAGGGTTGGATACGAGCAGTACTTC. Residues: CASSDRVGYEQYF.

The rearrangement uses TRBV21-1 and TRBJ2-7; TRBD1, as called in the table, went unchecked against the DNA. TRBV21-1 is flagged as a pseudogene. This CDR3 spans 15 amino acids. The CDR3 protein is CASSKLRGIFYEQYF. The CDR3 coding sequence is TGTGCCAGCAGCAAACTAAGGGGGATTTTCTACGAGCAGTACTTC.

The count of this clone is one. The chain uses TRBV25-1 and TRBJ2-1; 15 bases agree with TRBD2. CDR1 MGHDK and CDR2 SYGVNS come from the germline V gene. This CDR3 has 16 residues. J gave up 9 bases and V 3 bases, and 6 bases lay outside the gene matches. The CDR3 region has the DNA TGTGCCAGCAGTGATAAGGGGACTAGCGGGAGGAGTGAGCAGTTCTTC. This gives the protein CASSDKGTSGRSEQFF.